The 28 T cell receptor beta chains reported below all come from one sample, sequenced in a study of patients and donors after allogeneic stem cell transplantation. TCRdb processed the RT-PCR reads anew with MiXCR; each CDR3 protein has one entry. The sample carries approximately 220,000 distinct CDR3 sequences, around 41% recorded once. The sample was blood, either unsorted or a sorted T cell fraction (not recorded which). The receptors here all came from a human donor who was either an allogeneic HSCT recipient or a stem cell or donor lymphocyte infusion donor (not recorded which). It is not recorded whose cells these are; they may come from a transplant donor.

The chain couples TRBV4-3 to TRBJ1-2; D unclear. This CDR3 comprises 14 residues. V was pared by 0 bases and J by 4 bases, with 9 bases between. Germline V lookup: CDR1 LGHNA, CDR2 YSLEER. In nucleotides, the CDR3 is TGCGCCAGCAGCCAAGAACCCTGGGCCTATGGCTACACCTTC. Its translation is CASSQEPWAYGYTF.

This clonotype was observed a few times. The rearrangement joins TRBV29-1 to TRBJ1-1; 7 bases are a match to TRBD1. Trimming took 6 bases from V and 1 from J; bases not matched to a gene: 5. CDR3 length: 13 residues. Germline V CDR1 and CDR2: SQVTM, ANQGSEA. The CDR3 is CSVRTGTNTEAFF. CDR3 in DNA: TGCAGCGTCAGGACAGGTACGAACACTGAAGCTTTCTTT. The variable domain in full, completed from reference TRBV29-1 and TRBJ1-1, reads SAVISQKPSRDICQRGTSLTIQCQVDSQVTMMFWYRQQPGQSLTLIATANQGSEATYESGFVIDKFPISRPNLTFSTLTVSNMSPEDSSIYLCSVRTGTNTEAFFGQGTRLTVV.

This clonotype was seen a few times. The rearrangement uses TRBV12-3 or TRBV12-4 and TRBJ1-5, with D unclear. Trimming shortened V by 7 bases and J by 6 bases, and 10 bases separated the two germline ends. The CDR3 runs 12 residues. The CDR3 DNA follows: TGTGCCAGCACCCTCAGGAGTCAGCCCCAGCATTTT. Residues: CASTLRSQPQHF.

This clonotype turned up a few times. The J gene is TRBJ1-1, the V gene TRBV20-1; D is ambiguous. The CDR3 length is 14 residues. V was clipped by 0 bases and J by 0 bases, with 8 bases between them. Germline V gene data show CDR1 as DFQATT and CDR2 as SNEGSKA (reference sequence). This chain's CDR3 is CSARDRGMNTEAFF. The DNA for the CDR3 is TGCAGTGCTAGAGATCGGGGAATGAACACTGAAGCTTTCTTT.

V usage is TRBV24-1 and J usage is TRBJ1-1; D not resolved. The CDR3 loop spans 13 amino acids. The V end was cut by 3 bases, the J end by 4 bases, with 8 bases between. Looked up from germline, CDR1 is KGHDR and CDR2 is SFDVKD. CDR3 in DNA: TGTGCCACCAGTGATCCGTCTGGCACTGAAGCTTTCTTT. Translating it yields CATSDPSGTEAFF.

This chain uses TRBV5-5 with TRBJ1-2; D gene ambiguous. Germline assignment: CDR1 SGHKS and CDR2 YYEKEE (reference sequence). The CDR3 is made up of 13 amino acids. V lost 4 bases and J 5 bases, leaving 12 bases between the germline ends. The CDR3 nucleotides are TGTGCCAGCAGCGACGACATGAGGTATGGCTACACCTTC. This codes for CASSDDMRYGYTF.

V is TRBV25-1 and J is TRBJ1-2, with 7 bases aligning to TRBD1. This CDR3 is 14 amino acids long. The germline gives CDR1 MGHDK, CDR2 SYGVNS. The V segment lost 5 bases and the J segment 4 bases; nucleotides outside the gene matches: 7. This chain's CDR3 is CASSSRDRAYGYTF. CDR3 in DNA: TGTGCCAGCAGTTCTAGGGACAGAGCCTATGGCTACACCTTC.

This clonotype was found a few times. The V and J genes are TRBV6-2 or TRBV6-3 and TRBJ1-3; no clear D gene. CDR3 size: 20 residues. Germline loops: CDR1 MNHEY, CDR2 SVGEGT. Trimming removed 6 bases from V and 0 bases from J, with 27 bases in between. The CDR3 spells CASRAHLITDANISGNTIYF. The DNA of the CDR3 is TGTGCCAGCAGAGCACACCTAATAACGGACGCGAACATCTCTGGAAACACCATATATTTT.

This clonotype was picked up one time. The chain recombines TRBV6-5 with TRBJ2-5, with TRBD1 identical over 7 bases. After removal of 6 bases from V and 5 bases from J, the junction contained 6 bases not matched to a gene. This CDR3 has 13 amino acids. CDR1 MNHEY and CDR2 SVGAGI come from the germline V gene. CDR3 sequence: CASSRQGWETQYF. As DNA, the CDR3 is TGTGCCAGCAGCAGACAGGGATGGGAGACCCAGTACTTC.

V usage is TRBV2 and J usage is TRBJ2-7, with a possible D match to TRBD1 (5 bases). The CDR3 has 12 amino acids. The germline V gene encodes CDR1 SNHLY and CDR2 FYNNEI. The V end lost 7 bases, the J end lost 5 bases, and 12 bases lay between the germline ends. CDR3 in DNA: TGTGCCAGCATGGGTGCAGGGAACGAGCAGTACTTC. It translates to CASMGAGNEQYF. The full variable domain, with the rest looked up from reference TRBV2 and TRBJ2-7, is EPEVTQTPSHQVTQMGQEVILRCVPISNHLYFYWYRQILGQKVEFLVSFYNNEISEKSEIFDDQFSVERPDGSNFTLKIRSTKLEDSAMYFCASMGAGNEQYFGPGTRLTVT.

The V call is TRBV21-1, the J call TRBJ2-7; TRBD1 was called by the table and not checked on the DNA. TRBV21-1 is noted as a pseudogene. This CDR3 region has 15 residues. This chain's CDR3 is CASSKARGRRDEQYF. The CDR3 nucleotides are TGTGCCAGCAGCAAAGCTAGGGGGCGCCGGGACGAGCAGTACTTC.

In its sample, this clonotype was seen a few times. The chain has TRBV7-3 and TRBJ2-1, with TRBD2 matching over 7 bases. Germline loops: CDR1 SGHTA, CDR2 FQGTGA. The trim removed 1 base at V and 4 bases at J, leaving 7 bases unmatched. The CDR3 sequence is 16 residues long. The CDR3 loop is CASSLIGGGSYNEQFF. The CDR3 nucleotides read TGTGCCAGCAGCTTAATTGGCGGGGGAAGTTACAATGAGCAGTTCTTC.

This clonotype was detected a few times. The chain couples TRBV20-1 to TRBJ1-1; a weak D match, TRBD1 (6 bases). The CDR3 is 13 amino acids. The V gene's germline CDR1 is DFQATT and CDR2 SNEGSKA (reference sequence). The CDR3 sequence is CRGARDPNTEAFF. As DNA, the CDR3 is TGCAGGGGGGCACGGGATCCAAACACTGAAGCTTTCTTT.

The chain recombines TRBV28 with TRBJ1-6; 9 bases map to TRBD1. The CDR3 is 14 residues long. V lost 8 bases to trimming and J lost 6 bases; unmatched junction nucleotides: 5. CDR1 and CDR2 (germline): MDHEN, SYDVKM. CDR3 in DNA: TGTGCCAGCCGACAGGGGGGGTCTAATTCACCCCTCCACTTT. Residues: CASRQGGSNSPLHF.

The chain is built from TRBV7-9 and TRBJ1-1; D remains ambiguous. Per the germline V gene, CDR1 is SEHNR and CDR2 is FQNEAQ (reference sequence). V dropped 3 bases and J dropped 1 base, with 12 bases sitting between them. The CDR3 runs to 15 residues. CDR3 region: CASSFSASQNTEAFF. In DNA form, the CDR3 reads TGTGCCAGCAGCTTCTCGGCCAGCCAGAACACTGAAGCTTTCTTT.

J is TRBJ1-6 and V is TRBV29-1; tentative D call: TRBD1 (6 bases). CDR3 length: 13 amino acids. The V end lost 4 bases, the J end lost 8 bases, and 12 bases lay between the germline ends. CDR1 is SQVTM and CDR2 is ANQGSEA in the germline V gene. CDR3 region: CSVAQGRDSPLHF. CDR3 nucleotides: TGCAGCGTTGCACAGGGTAGGGATTCACCCCTCCACTTT.

The chain carries TRBV12-3 or TRBV12-4 and TRBJ1-2; no clear D. The CDR3 spans 12 residues. Trimming stripped 3 bases from V and 7 bases from J, with 9 bases between. CDR3 amino acids: CASSFGTRGYTF. The DNA of the CDR3 is TGTGCCAGCAGTTTCGGAACACGTGGCTACACCTTC.

This clonotype has a handful of counts. J is TRBJ1-2 and V is TRBV12-3 or TRBV12-4; D unclear. The V end was cut by 4 bases, the J end by 0 bases, with 12 bases between. This CDR3 comprises 15 residues. The CDR3: CASSSGPITNYGYTF. As DNA, the CDR3 is TGTGCCAGCAGTTCCGGACCGATAACTAACTATGGCTACACCTTC.

The gene calls are TRBV5-1 and TRBJ1-2, with 8 bases identical to TRBD1. Germline CDR1 and CDR2: SGHRS and YFSETQ. CDR3 size: 16 residues. Trimming took 5 bases from V and 5 from J; bases not matched to a gene: 14. The CDR3 sequence: CASSVTGEVAGYGYTF. In nucleotides, the CDR3 is TGCGCCAGCAGTGTGACAGGGGAGGTCGCGGGTTATGGCTACACCTTC.

This rearrangement joins TRBV14 to TRBJ2-2; D remains ambiguous. Trimming cost V 7 bases and J 0 bases, with 6 bases left between them. The CDR3 covers 13 residues. Germline V lookup: CDR1 SGHDN, CDR2 FVKESK. Written as DNA, the CDR3 is TGTGCCAGCACGGGTCCGAACACCGGGGAGCTGTTTTTT. It codes for CASTGPNTGELFF. Full variable domain (remainder filled in from reference TRBV14 and TRBJ2-2): EAGVTQFPSHSVIEKGQTVTLRCDPISGHDNLYWYRRVMGKEIKFLLHFVKESKQDESGMPNNRFLAERTGGTYSTLKVQPAELEDSGVYFCASTGPNTGELFFGEGSRLTVL.

This clonotype was observed a handful of times. J is TRBJ2-5 and V is TRBV7-8; 7 bases are a match to TRBD2. CDR3 length: 15 amino acids. Germline V gene lookup returns CDR1 SGHVS and CDR2 FQNEAQ. Germline trimming cut 5 bases from V and 5 bases from J; bases unmatched to any gene: 11. The CDR3 DNA reads TGTGCCAGCAGCGCTTTAAGGATGGGAGGGGAGACCCAGTACTTC. It codes for CASSALRMGGETQYF.

The gene calls are TRBV12-3 or TRBV12-4 and TRBJ2-5, with D tentatively TRBD1 (6 bases). Trimming took off 6 bases at V and 2 bases at J, with 13 bases between the two ends. There are 14 residues in the CDR3. CDR3 region: CASSPRQEQETQYF. CDR3 DNA sequence: TGTGCCAGCAGCCCCAGACAGGAGCAAGAGACCCAGTACTTC.

This clonotype was counted a few times. The rearrangement links TRBV24-1 to TRBJ1-4; D possibly corresponds to TRBD1 (5 bases). The germline V and J ends were trimmed by 3 bases and 4 bases, with 8 bases remaining between them. The germline gives CDR1 KGHDR, CDR2 SFDVKD. The CDR3 runs 14 residues. CDR3 sequence: CATSDTGVNEKLFF. The CDR3 DNA reads TGTGCCACCAGTGATACAGGCGTTAATGAAAAACTGTTTTTT.

This clonotype turned up a few times. The chain employs TRBV28 and TRBJ1-1; possible D gene TRBD1, 5 bases. V was pared by 7 bases and J by 3 bases, with 18 bases between. The length of the CDR3 is 15 residues. Germline CDR1 is MDHEN and CDR2 is SYDVKM. The CDR3 region has the DNA TGTGCCAGCATGAAGGGGCGAGTGTTGTACACTGAAGCTTTCTTT. As protein: CASMKGRVLYTEAFF.

Only a few counts were recorded for this clonotype. V and J are TRBV6-6 and TRBJ2-3; D gene ambiguous. Trimming removed 6 bases from V and 1 base from J, with 8 bases in between. The CDR3 loop spans 13 amino acids. The V gene's germline CDR1 is MNHNY and CDR2 SVGAGI (reference sequence). The CDR3 DNA reads TGTGCCAGCAGCCGCCACGGCACAGATACGCAGTATTTT. Its translation: CASSRHGTDTQYF.

The chain is built from TRBV6-5 and TRBJ1-1; 8 bases map to TRBD1. Germline V lookup: CDR1 MNHEY, CDR2 SVGAGI. J lost 11 bases, V lost 6 bases, and 14 bases had no gene match. There are 14 residues in the CDR3. The CDR3 nucleotides are TGTGCCAGCAGCCTCTCCCGGGACAGGAATTTGGCTTTCTTT. Its protein is CASSLSRDRNLAFF.

The V gene is TRBV5-1, the J gene TRBJ1-1; D ambiguous. There are 12 residues in the CDR3. From germline, CDR1 is SGHRS and CDR2 YFSETQ. V lost 5 bases and J lost 0, with 5 bases in between. CDR3 loop: CASRGMNTEAFF. The CDR3 region has the DNA TGCGCCAGCAGAGGGATGAACACTGAAGCTTTCTTT.

The chain employs TRBV5-1 and TRBJ2-1; 9 positions agree with TRBD1. Germline assignment: CDR1 SGHRS and CDR2 YFSETQ. The CDR3 loop spans 15 amino acids. V lost 4 bases, J lost 6 bases, and 8 bases stayed unmatched. This CDR3 reads CASSNGTGRGNEQFF. CDR3 sequence (DNA): TGCGCCAGCAGCAACGGGACAGGGCGAGGCAATGAGCAGTTCTTC.